This paragraph reports one T cell receptor beta chain. The data were taken from a study of technical replicates of blood from a handful of donors. There are 14 residues in the CDR3. V was clipped by 3 bases and J by 5 bases; unmatched bases: 4. Germline CDR1 and CDR2: SGHTA and FQGTGA. TCRdb's table, derived via immunoSEQ multiplex PCR, lists solely in-frame clones and lacks some. Of approximately 88,000 clones in the sample, 90% to 98% were seen once. Sequencing input: T cells isolated from PBMCs. V is TRBV7-3 and J is TRBJ2-1; 7 bases match TRBD2. This TCR was recovered from a human donor in good health. The CDR3 sequence: CASSLGGFNNEQFF. In DNA, the CDR3 is TGTGCCAGCAGCTTGGGGGGGTTTAACAATGAGCAGTTCTTC.